The clone carrying this T cell receptor (beta chain) was seen ten or more times. Its antigen remains unidentified. The record originates from a study of response to subunit inactivated influenza vaccine. Study outcomes and limitations: After each seasonal influenza vaccination, few new T cells are recruited, the authors suggested.

V shed 1 base and J shed 6 bases, with 6 bases lying between them. This CDR3 region has 13 residues. The V gene's germline CDR1 is LGHDT and CDR2 YNNKEL (reference sequence). From the RT-PCR reads, TCRdb called clonotypes with MiXCR, one entry per CDR3 protein. The sample lists around 520,000 distinct CDR3 sequences, about 12% occurring once. The J gene is TRBJ2-2, the V gene TRBV3-1; D gene ambiguous. This TCR was recovered from a man in his fifties who received an inactivated influenza vaccine. This material consisted of PBMCs from blood, taken on the day of vaccination. CDR3 in amino acids: CASSQVSAGELFF. In nucleotides, the CDR3 is TGTGCCAGCAGCCAAGTCAGCGCCGGGGAGCTGTTTTTT.